Each of the 8 T cell receptor beta chains below was sequenced from the same sample in a study of blood T cell repertoires in COVID-19. Method: immunoSEQ multiplex PCR; TCRdb's copy keeps in-frame clones and lacks some. The data show tens of thousands of clones, over 80% seen once. The specimen was peripheral blood. The receptor source for this set is a man aged 45-60 years with active COVID-19.

The CDR3 sequence: CASSQQGNNEQFF. For the CDR3, the DNA is TGTGCCAGCAGCCAACAGGGAAACAATGAGCAGTTCTTC. The chain has TRBV11-3 and TRBJ2-1, with D perhaps matching TRBD1 (6 bases). Germline V CDR1 and CDR2: SGHNT, YENEEA. This CDR3 spans 13 amino acids. V lost 5 bases and J 5 bases, leaving 10 bases between the germline ends.

The chain uses TRBV6-5 and TRBJ2-2; a weak D match, TRBD2 (5 bases). CDR1 MNHEY and CDR2 SVGAGI come from the germline V gene. With 7 bases removed from V and 7 bases from J, the gap between germline ends came to 13 bases. This CDR3 is 13 amino acids long. The DNA for the CDR3 is TGTGCCAGCACCCGAGGGTATGGCGGGGAGCTGTTTTTT. Residues: CASTRGYGGELFF.

The chain carries TRBV7-2 and TRBJ2-2, with a possible D match to TRBD1 (5 bases). CDR1 and CDR2 from the germline V gene are SGHTA and FQGNSA. Trimming took 2 bases from V and 5 from J, leaving 15 bases between them. This CDR3 has 16 amino acids. CDR3 protein: CASSLFPGQRTGELFF. DNA for the CDR3: TGTGCCAGCAGCTTATTTCCAGGGCAGAGAACCGGGGAGCTGTTTTTT.

Notes on this clone: A read error may account for a junction end that differs from germline. This rearrangement joins TRBV4-1 to TRBJ2-2; D may be TRBD1 (5 bases). The CDR3 loop spans 14 amino acids. The germline V gene has CDR1 MGHRA and CDR2 YSYEKL. The CDR3 reads CASSQRSDTRELFF. The CDR3 nucleotides are TGCGCCAGCAGCCAGAGATCGGACACCCGGGAGCTGTTTTTT.

The chain links TRBV19 to TRBJ2-1; 11 bases are shared with TRBD1. The CDR3 extends over 15 amino acids. The V and J ends lost 10 bases and 8 bases, in that order; junction bases with no gene match: 13. CDR1 LNHDA and CDR2 SQIVND come from the germline V gene (reference sequence). The CDR3: CATTMGGQGVDEQFF. The CDR3 nucleotides read TGTGCCACTACCATGGGGGGACAGGGGGTCGATGAGCAGTTCTTC.

The rearrangement links TRBV7-9 to TRBJ1-3; 9 bases are a match to TRBD1. The CDR3 runs 19 residues. CDR1 SEHNR and CDR2 FQNEAQ come from the germline V gene (reference sequence). V gave up 1 base and J gave up 1 base; unmatched junction bases: 11. In DNA, the CDR3 is TGTGCCAGCAGCTTAGTTATGGGACAGGGCTATAGTTCTGGAAACACCATATATTTT. Amino acid sequence: CASSLVMGQGYSSGNTIYF. The whole variable domain, filled in from reference TRBV7-9 and TRBJ1-3, reads DTGVSQNPRHKITKRGQNVTFRCDPISEHNRLYWYRQTLGQGPEFLTYFQNEAQLEKSRLLSDRFSAERPKGSFSTLEIQRTEQGDSAMYLCASSLVMGQGYSSGNTIYFGEGSWLTVV.

This chain joins TRBV4-3 and TRBJ2-1; D is perhaps TRBD1 (6 bases). From germline, CDR1 is LGHNA and CDR2 YSLEER. Trimming removed 0 bases at V and 6 bases at J, with 18 bases between. The length of the CDR3 is 17 residues. CDR3 DNA sequence: TGCGCCAGCAGCCAAGATGCCGCCAGGGGTCCGGCCAATGAGCAGTTCTTC. This codes for CASSQDAARGPANEQFF.

The chain has TRBV7-9 and TRBJ1-4; D unclear. The germline V gene encodes CDR1 SEHNR and CDR2 FQNEAQ (reference sequence). With 1 base removed from V and 7 bases from J, the gap between germline ends came to 16 bases. The CDR3 length is 16 residues. The CDR3 spells CASSLGTPLEGEKLFF. CDR3 sequence (DNA): TGTGCCAGCAGCTTAGGGACCCCCCTCGAGGGTGAAAAACTGTTTTTT.